This entry features one TCR beta chain sequence. What it binds is unknown. The data were obtained in a study of monozygotic twins with inflammatory bowel disease. Study outcomes and limitations: With others, IBD patients shared fewer clonotypes than healthy twins did, especially with disease activity.

Germline V lookup: CDR1 MNHEY, CDR2 SVGAGI. This CDR3 is built from 13 residues. A template switching step added UMIs, each with a 6-nucleotide sample barcode. TCRdb reprocessed the 5' RACE reads, keeping one entry per CDR3 protein, no DNA. This sample's table has more than 350,000 distinct CDR3 sequences. The gene calls are TRBV6-5 and TRBJ2-2; TCRdb picks TRBD1, but there is no DNA to check that call. The receptor was isolated from a human donor with ulcerative colitis or Crohn's disease, or a healthy co-twin of an affected twin (not recorded which). Sequenced input: blood. Here the CDR3 reads CASMGGDTGELFF.